This is a list of T cell receptor beta chains from one sample in a study of blood T cell repertoires in COVID-19. Generated by immunoSEQ multiplex PCR, the TCRdb table keeps only in-frame clones and is missing some. Here the sample spans 110,000 or so clones, over 65% being singletons. The sequencing input was peripheral blood. All receptors derive from a woman aged 40 to 55 with acute or convalescent COVID-19. Both conserved end residues are trimmed from each CDR3.

length: 15; V: TRBV4-1; CDR3: ASSQVDPGQGSHGYT
length: 11; V: TRBV5-5; CDR3: ASRRTGNTEAF
length: 12; V: TRBV15; CDR3: ATSRPGSGYEQY
length: 13; V: TRBV5-5; CDR3: ASSLGQGATYEQY
length: 11; V: TRBV12-3/TRBV12-4; CDR3: ASSTGHSTEAF
length: 11; V: TRBV23-1; CDR3: ASLTGVGSTQY
length: 13; V: TRBV7-9; CDR3: ASSLGLYSTDTQY
length: 10; V: TRBV20-1; CDR3: SASRGPNEQF
length: 11; V: TRBV6-5; CDR3: ASRDRDYQPQH
length: 13; V: TRBV10-2; CDR3: ASSEADMAWKPQH
length: 16; V: TRBV4-1; CDR3: ASSQQVGSGVTQETQY
length: 12; V: TRBV6-5; CDR3: ASTRDRGFYEQY
length: 13; V: TRBV9; CDR3: ASSVRDNRGETQY
length: 11; V: TRBV12-5; CDR3: ASGRVDGQPQH
length: 12; V: TRBV3-1/TRBV3-2; CDR3: ASSQSESENIQY
length: 13; V: TRBV2; CDR3: ASRFLQGREETQY
length: 13; V: TRBV7-3; CDR3: ASSPTGTGRDTQY
length: 11; V: TRBV6-5; CDR3: ASSSPGDYGYT
length: 12; V: TRBV2; CDR3: ASSAGVGTNVLT
length: 13; V: TRBV9; CDR3: ASSLSGGAYNEQF
length: 11; V: TRBV2; CDR3: ASSGALRLTQH
length: 17; V: TRBV28; CDR3: ASSKGQGLGSVYQETQY
length: 13; V: TRBV10-3; CDR3: AISEEGAGNTEAF
length: 14; V: TRBV7-2; CDR3: ASSLLQGSRGYGYT
length: 14; V: TRBV21-1; CDR3: ASQKVAGANTGELF
length: 13; V: TRBV7-2; CDR3: ASSPLGQGFQPQH
length: 8; V: TRBV7-3; CDR3: AKSEETQY
length: 13; V: TRBV7-3; CDR3: ASSFLAGLGNEQF
length: 11; V: TRBV19; CDR3: ASGADSNQPQH
length: 13; V: TRBV15; CDR3: ATSSWAGGPGEQY
length: 11; V: TRBV5-1; CDR3: ASSLHQNTEAF
length: 11; V: TRBV5-1; CDR3: ASRPLTGEGQF
length: 11; V: TRBV6-5; CDR3: ASLEGHGNTIY
length: 14; V: TRBV28; CDR3: ASNEAGTGLNYGYT
length: 8; V: TRBV29-1; CDR3: SVQYTEAF
length: 12; V: TRBV3-1/TRBV3-2; CDR3: ASSLDEANTEAF
length: 10; V: TRBV9; CDR3: ASSVAAPPLH
length: 12; V: TRBV11-1; CDR3: ASSLQGNTGELF
length: 13; V: TRBV6-5; CDR3: ASSPTGGADSPLH
length: 11; V: TRBV7-2; CDR3: ASSSDRGRTAF
length: 12; V: TRBV7-9; CDR3: ASSPSLGTVGYT
length: 12; V: TRBV24-1; CDR3: ATSEGLSPYEQY
length: 12; V: TRBV5-6; CDR3: ASSRQGTTGELF
length: 11; V: TRBV2; CDR3: TSRELNTGELF
length: 12; V: TRBV19; CDR3: ASRDSPLVGEAF
length: 11; V: TRBV19; CDR3: ASSIVSQETQY
length: 14; V: TRBV5-6; CDR3: ASFNRVPLRNTEAF
length: 12; V: TRBV7-9; CDR3: ASSLDGGTYGYT
length: 11; V: TRBV12-5; CDR3: ASGQGGGQPQH
length: 14; V: TRBV28; CDR3: ASSAGTVYSGNTIY
length: 13; V: TRBV6-1; CDR3: ASSESLGLQNGYT
length: 11; V: TRBV29-1; CDR3: SVRMGGAGELF
length: 13; V: TRBV5-4; CDR3: ASSLRQGTNEKLF